Each of the 18 T cell receptor beta chains below was sequenced from the same sample in a study of shared clonotypes between healthy human individuals. Clones were sequenced by immunoSEQ multiplex PCR, and TCRdb holds only the in-frame ones, with some missing. The data hold roughly 2,500,000 clones, with more than 85% observed a single time. Specimen: naive CD4+ T cells from PBMCs. The sample's subset: CD45RA+ positively selected. The receptor source for this set is a man aged 18 to 35 in good health. Some clones in this sample may be carry-over from other donors' samples.

The V gene is TRBV12-5, the J gene TRBJ2-7, with a weak D call TRBD1 (6 bases). This CDR3 comprises 16 residues. Trimming removed 0 bases from V and 1 base from J, with 13 bases in between. Germline CDR1 LGHNT, CDR2 FRNRAP. CDR3 residues: CASGLVRDRSSYEQYF. The DNA of the CDR3 is TGTGCTAGTGGTTTGGTACGCGACAGGTCATCCTACGAGCAGTACTTC.

The J gene is TRBJ2-1, the V gene TRBV2; D is uncertain. CDR3 length: 14 residues. Trimming took 3 bases from V and 4 from J, leaving 10 bases between them. Germline loops: CDR1 SNHLY, CDR2 FYNNEI. The CDR3, as DNA: TGTGCCAGCAGTGACGAGAGGCCGTACAATGAGCAGTTCTTC. Protein sequence: CASSDERPYNEQFF.

The chain has TRBV5-4 and TRBJ2-7, with D hard to call. The V end lost 2 bases, the J end lost 2 bases, and 8 bases lay between the germline ends. In germline, CDR1 is SGHNT, CDR2 YYREEE (reference sequence). CDR3 length: 13 residues. The CDR3 DNA reads as TGTGCCAGCAGCTTACTGGGTACCTACGAGCAGTACTTC. It encodes CASSLLGTYEQYF.

This clone is a singleton in its sample. V usage is TRBV27 and J usage is TRBJ1-2, with a tentative D call TRBD1 (5 bases). The CDR3 has 13 residues. Germline V lookup: CDR1 MNHEY, CDR2 SMNVEV (reference sequence). V lost 7 bases to trimming and J lost 9 bases, with 18 bases between them. The CDR3 sequence: CASTEREGTSYTF. CDR3 in DNA: TGTGCCAGCACTGAACGGGAAGGGACGAGCTACACCTTC.

DNA of the CDR3: TGCGCCAGCAGCTTGGCCTTCGGCGGACCCTCTGGAAACACCATATATTTT. Translating it yields CASSLAFGGPSGNTIYF. The chain joins TRBV5-1 to TRBJ1-3; D is unclear. CDR1 and CDR2 (germline): SGHRS, YFSETQ. CDR3 length: 17 amino acids. V lost 0 bases to trimming and J lost 0 bases, with 13 bases between them.

The rearrangement uses TRBV29-1 and TRBJ1-1; TRBD1 matches 8 bases. J was trimmed by 6 bases and V by 5 bases; bases with no gene match: 8. Germline V gene data show CDR1 as SQVTM and CDR2 as ANQGSEA. The CDR3 covers 13 residues. This CDR3 reads CSVRTDRGAEAFF. The CDR3 nucleotides are TGCAGCGTTAGAACCGACAGGGGAGCTGAAGCTTTCTTT.

The rearrangement uses TRBV9 and TRBJ2-2, with 13 bases matching TRBD2. Unmatched junction bases numbered 7, after V lost 4 bases and J lost 4 bases. CDR1 and CDR2 (germline): SGDLS, YYNGEE. There are 17 residues in the CDR3. The DNA for the CDR3 is TGTGCCAGCAGCTCGAGGACTAGCGGGAGCGGCACCGGGGAGCTGTTTTTT. It is translated as CASSSRTSGSGTGELFF.

As concerns this clone: This CDR3 is also generated by other DNA sequences in the sample. The genes are TRBV6-5 and TRBJ2-1; D unclear. Trimming removed 0 bases from V and 0 bases from J, with 9 bases in between. In germline, CDR1 is MNHEY, CDR2 SVGAGI. The CDR3 consists of 16 residues. The CDR3 loop reads CASSYSGTSSYNEQFF. CDR3 coding DNA: TGTGCCAGCAGTTACTCGGGTACGAGCTCCTACAATGAGCAGTTCTTC.

The sample holds a few counts of this clone. The chain links TRBV7-9 to TRBJ1-1, with D perhaps TRBD1 (5 bases). V was shortened by 2 bases and J by 1 base, with 11 bases between the two germline ends. This CDR3 has 15 amino acids. Germline V CDR1 and CDR2: SEHNR, FQNEAQ (reference sequence). CDR3 coding DNA: TGTGCCAGCAGCTTATCCGGGACGGCGAACACTGAAGCTTTCTTT. It is translated as CASSLSGTANTEAFF.

This chain connects TRBV5-6 to TRBJ2-7; possible D gene TRBD1, 5 bases. The CDR3 contains 16 residues. Trimming left V 0 bases short and J 0 bases short, with 13 bases between. Germline CDR1 SGHDT, CDR2 YYEEEE. The CDR3 DNA reads as TGTGCCAGCAGCTTGGCGGGCCAGGGCCTCTCCTACGAGCAGTACTTC. Its protein product is CASSLAGQGLSYEQYF.

This chain connects TRBV11-2 to TRBJ2-1, with 9 positions matching TRBD1. The CDR3 loop spans 14 amino acids. The V gene's germline CDR1 is SGHAT and CDR2 FQNNGV. After removal of 4 bases from V and 8 bases from J, the junction contained 6 bases not matched to a gene. CDR3 nucleotide sequence: TGTGCCAGCAGCTCCGGACAGGGGACACATGAGCAGTTCTTC. The encoded protein is CASSSGQGTHEQFF.

This chain connects TRBV30 to TRBJ1-1; D perhaps matches TRBD1 (5 bases). Germline lookup yields CDR1 GTSNPN and CDR2 SVGIG (reference sequence). This CDR3 spans 13 amino acids. Trimming shortened V by 4 bases and J by 3 bases, and 12 bases separated the two germline ends. CDR3 nucleotide sequence: TGTGCCTGGACCACAGGTTTTTACACTGAAGCTTTCTTT. Translating it yields CAWTTGFYTEAFF.

The genes are TRBV1 and TRBJ2-4; TRBD2 is the table's D call, not checked against the DNA. TRBV1 counts as a pseudogene. The CDR3 has 15 residues. CDR3 coding DNA: TGCACCATCCTCCTAGCGGGGGGACCTAAAAACATTCAGTACTTC. Residues: CTILLAGGPKNIQYF.

V usage is TRBV7-6 and J usage is TRBJ2-7; D is perhaps TRBD1 (6 bases). V was clipped by 5 bases and J by 7 bases, with 15 bases between them. CDR1 SGHVS and CDR2 FNYEAQ come from the germline V gene. This CDR3 contains 13 residues. The chain's CDR3 is CASSPEAGDEQYF. Here the CDR3 DNA reads TGTGCCAGCAGCCCCGAGGCAGGGGATGAGCAGTACTTC.

The chain combines TRBV29-1 with TRBJ1-4; D is ambiguous. Trimming removed 5 bases at V and 4 bases at J, with 11 bases between. The germline gives CDR1 SQVTM, CDR2 ANQGSEA. This CDR3 has 13 amino acids. The CDR3 loop is CSVSARFNEKLFF. The CDR3 bases are TGCAGCGTTTCTGCGCGTTTTAATGAAAAACTGTTTTTT.

This chain joins TRBV11-2 and TRBJ2-5; D remains ambiguous. Per the germline V gene, CDR1 is SGHAT and CDR2 is FQNNGV. The ends were cut back, 4 bases at V and 5 bases at J, with 11 bases in the middle. The CDR3 sequence is 13 residues long. The CDR3 bases are TGTGCCAGCAGCTCCCTACTCCGGGAGACCCAGTACTTC. It codes for CASSSLLRETQYF.

The chain is built from TRBV18 and TRBJ2-1, with 14 bases that match TRBD2. J gave up 1 base and V 3 bases, and 14 bases lay outside the gene matches. CDR1 is KGHSH and CDR2 is LQKENI in the germline V gene. This CDR3 region has 21 residues. CDR3 loop: CASSPIVGTSGSLISYNEQFF. CDR3 coding DNA: TGTGCCAGCTCACCCATAGTTGGGACTAGCGGGAGTTTAATATCCTACAATGAGCAGTTCTTC.

This clone was counted once. The chain has TRBV28 and TRBJ1-5; no firm D call. This CDR3 is 12 amino acids long. Trimming cost V 4 bases and J 14 bases, with 15 bases left between them. The germline V gene has CDR1 MDHEN and CDR2 SYDVKM. The CDR3 DNA is TGTGCCAGCAGTTCTAACGGGAGGGCAGAGCATTTT. This codes for CASSSNGRAEHF.